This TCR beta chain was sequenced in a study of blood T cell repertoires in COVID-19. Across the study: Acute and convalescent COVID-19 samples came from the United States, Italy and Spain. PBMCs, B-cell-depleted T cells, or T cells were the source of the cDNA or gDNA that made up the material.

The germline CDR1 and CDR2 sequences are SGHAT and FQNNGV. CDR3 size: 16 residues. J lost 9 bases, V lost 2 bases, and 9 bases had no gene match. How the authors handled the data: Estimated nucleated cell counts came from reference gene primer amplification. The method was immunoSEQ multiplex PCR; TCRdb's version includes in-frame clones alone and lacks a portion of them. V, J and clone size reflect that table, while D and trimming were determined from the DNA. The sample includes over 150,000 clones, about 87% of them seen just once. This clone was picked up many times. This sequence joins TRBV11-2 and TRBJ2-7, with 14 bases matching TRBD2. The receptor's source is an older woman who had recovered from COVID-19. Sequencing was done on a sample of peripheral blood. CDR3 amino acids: CASSLTTTSGGAAQYF. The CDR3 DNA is TGTGCCAGCAGCTTAACAACGACTAGCGGGGGGGCCGCGCAGTACTTC.